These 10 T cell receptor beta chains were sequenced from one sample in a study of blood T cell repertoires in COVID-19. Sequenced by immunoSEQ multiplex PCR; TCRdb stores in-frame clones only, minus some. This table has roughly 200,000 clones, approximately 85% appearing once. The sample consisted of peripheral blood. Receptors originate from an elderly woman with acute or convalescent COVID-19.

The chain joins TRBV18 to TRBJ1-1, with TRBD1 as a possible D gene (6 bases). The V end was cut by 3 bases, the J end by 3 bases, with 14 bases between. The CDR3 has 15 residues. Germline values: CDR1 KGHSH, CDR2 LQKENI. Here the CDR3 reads CASSPRGGLDTEAFF. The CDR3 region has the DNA TGTGCCAGCTCACCGCGGGGGGGGCTGGACACTGAAGCTTTCTTT.

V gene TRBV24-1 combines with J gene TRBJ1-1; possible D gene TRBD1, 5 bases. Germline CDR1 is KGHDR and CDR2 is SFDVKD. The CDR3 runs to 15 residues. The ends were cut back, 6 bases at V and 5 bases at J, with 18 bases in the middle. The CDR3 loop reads CATSQAGGASTEAFF. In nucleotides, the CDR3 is TGTGCCACCAGTCAAGCGGGCGGGGCGAGTACTGAAGCTTTCTTT.

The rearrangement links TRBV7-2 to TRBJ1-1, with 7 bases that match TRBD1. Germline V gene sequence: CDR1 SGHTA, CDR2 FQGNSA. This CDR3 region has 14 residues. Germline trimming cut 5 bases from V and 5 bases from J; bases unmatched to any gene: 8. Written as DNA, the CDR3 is TGTGCCAGCAGCCCACGACAGGGCTGGACTGAAGCTTTCTTT. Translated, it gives CASSPRQGWTEAFF.

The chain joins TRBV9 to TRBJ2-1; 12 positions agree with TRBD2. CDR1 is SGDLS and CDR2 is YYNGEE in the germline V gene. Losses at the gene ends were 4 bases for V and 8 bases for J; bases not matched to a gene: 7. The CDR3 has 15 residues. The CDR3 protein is CASSFRTSGTDEQFF. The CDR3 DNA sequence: TGTGCCAGCAGCTTTCGGACTAGCGGGACTGATGAGCAGTTCTTC.

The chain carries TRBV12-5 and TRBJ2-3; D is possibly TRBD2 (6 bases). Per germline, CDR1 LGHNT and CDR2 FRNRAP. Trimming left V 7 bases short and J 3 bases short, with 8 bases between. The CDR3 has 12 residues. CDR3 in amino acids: CASASGTDTQYF. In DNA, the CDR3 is TGTGCTAGTGCCAGCGGGACAGATACGCAGTATTTT. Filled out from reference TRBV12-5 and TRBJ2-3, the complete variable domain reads DARVTQTPRHKVTEMGQEVTMRCQPILGHNTVFWYRQTMMQGLELLAYFRNRAPLDDSGMPKDRFSAEMPDATLATLKIQPSEPRDSAVYFCASASGTDTQYFGPGTRLTVL.

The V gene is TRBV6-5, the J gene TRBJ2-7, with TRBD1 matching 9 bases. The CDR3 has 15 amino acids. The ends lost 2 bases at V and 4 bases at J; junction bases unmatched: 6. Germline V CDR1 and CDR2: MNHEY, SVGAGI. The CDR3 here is CASSYKGQGAYEQYF. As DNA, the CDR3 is TGTGCCAGCAGTTACAAGGGACAGGGTGCGTACGAGCAGTACTTC.

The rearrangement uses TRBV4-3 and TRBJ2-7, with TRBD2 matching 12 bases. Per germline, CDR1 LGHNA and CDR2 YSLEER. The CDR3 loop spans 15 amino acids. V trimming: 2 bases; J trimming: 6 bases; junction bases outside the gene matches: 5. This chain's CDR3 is CASSQTSGRSSEQYF. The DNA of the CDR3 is TGCGCCAGCAGCCAAACTAGCGGGAGGTCGTCCGAGCAGTACTTC.

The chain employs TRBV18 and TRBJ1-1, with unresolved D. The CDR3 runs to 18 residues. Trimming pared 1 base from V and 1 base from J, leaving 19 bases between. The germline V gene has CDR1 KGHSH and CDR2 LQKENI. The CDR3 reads CASSPLSQALGGNTEAFF. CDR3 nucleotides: TGTGCCAGCTCACCACTCAGTCAGGCCCTAGGAGGGAACACTGAAGCTTTCTTT.

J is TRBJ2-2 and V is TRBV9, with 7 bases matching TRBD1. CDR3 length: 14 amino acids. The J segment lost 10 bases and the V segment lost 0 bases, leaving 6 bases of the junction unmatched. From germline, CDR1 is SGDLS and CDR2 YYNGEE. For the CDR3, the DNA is TGTGCCAGCAGCGTAGGACAGGGAATAGAGGAGCTGTTTTTT. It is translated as CASSVGQGIEELFF.

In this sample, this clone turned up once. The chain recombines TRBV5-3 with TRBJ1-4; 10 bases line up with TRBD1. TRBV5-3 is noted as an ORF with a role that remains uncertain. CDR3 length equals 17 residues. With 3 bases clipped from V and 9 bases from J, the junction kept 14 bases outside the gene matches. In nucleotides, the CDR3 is TGTGCCAGAAGCTATATACCGGGACAGGGGATTCCGAAAAAACTGTTTTTT. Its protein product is CARSYIPGQGIPKKLFF.